This TCR beta chain was recorded in a study of T-cell reconstitution after alpha-beta-depleted transplantation in children. V dropped 1 base and J dropped 1; count of bases not matched to a gene: 9. Germline CDR1 and CDR2: SEHNR and FQNEAQ (reference sequence). The CDR3 length is 17 residues. Unique molecular identifiers were incorporated into the prepared TCRbeta library. One entry per CDR3 protein results from TCRdb running MiXCR on the PCR reads. The table shows about 190,000 distinct CDR3 sequences, with 8.5% to 14% occurring only once. This clonotype was picked up many times. The genes are TRBV7-9 and TRBJ2-7; 8 bases match TRBD1. This specimen was PBMCs, taken before TCRalphabeta/CD19-depleted stem cell transplant. The receptor was isolated from a boy aged 2 to 10 with acute myeloid leukemia, due to receive a stem cell transplant. The CDR3 sequence is CASSLGTGPLQSYEQYF. The CDR3 DNA reads as TGTGCCAGCAGCTTAGGGACAGGGCCCCTACAGTCCTACGAGCAGTACTTC.